A selection of T cell receptor beta chains follows, all from one sample in a study of vaccination and CD4 T cells after COVID-19. MiXCR, run by TCRdb on the PCR reads, gives a single entry per CDR3 protein. The sample lists about 15,000 distinct CDR3 sequences, roughly 30% occurring once. Their recognized antigens are unknown. The sequencing sample was made of cultured CD4+ T cells from blood. These receptors were taken from a human donor with COVID-19. The CDR3 runs from the conserved cysteine through the conserved F or W. D genes are given only for firm matches. Rows give clone size only sometimes, using once, few, many, or a class for an expanded clone.

V gene	D gene	J gene	clone size	CDR3 DNA	CDR3 protein
TRBV27	TRBD1	TRBJ1-5	few	TGTGCCAGCAGTTTTAACGGACAGGGCAATCAGCCCCAGCATTTT	CASSFNGQGNQPQHF
TRBV20-1	NA	TRBJ2-2	NA	TGCAGTCTCCCAAGGGGGGCCGGGGAGCTGTTTTTT	CSLPRGAGELFF
TRBV6-5	NA	TRBJ2-7	few	TGTGCCAGCAGTTACGGGTCCAGGAGCTCCTACGAGCAGTACTTC	CASSYGSRSSYEQYF
TRBV20-1	NA	TRBJ1-1	NA	TGCAGTGGCCAGGGAGAAGGGGGAACTGAAGCTTTCTTT	CSGQGEGGTEAFF
TRBV6-1	NA	TRBJ2-5	few	TGTGCCAGCAGTGACACCCAAGAGACCCAGTACTTC	CASSDTQETQYF
TRBV7-7	TRBD1	TRBJ2-5	NA	TGTGCTAGCAGCTTGAACAGGGGAGAGACCCAGTACTTC	CASSLNRGETQYF
TRBV12-5	NA	TRBJ2-7	NA	TGTGCTAGTGGTCTAGAGGAGGGACTGGACGAGCAGTACTTC	CASGLEEGLDEQYF
TRBV28	NA	TRBJ1-2	NA	TGTGCCAGCAGTCCGATCGACAAGACATATGGCTACACCTTC	CASSPIDKTYGYTF
TRBV19	NA	TRBJ2-1	NA	TGTGCCACCTCCCCCGGGGGCACCTACAATGAGCAGTTCTTC	CATSPGGTYNEQFF
TRBV5-6	NA	TRBJ2-7	few	TGTGCCAGCAGCTCCCCGCCCTACGAGCAGTACTTC	CASSSPPYEQYF
TRBV20-1	NA	TRBJ1-3	NA	TGCAGTGCTAGTGTGCTCAGGAGCTCTGGAAACACCATATATTTT	CSASVLRSSGNTIYF
TRBV7-2	TRBD2	TRBJ2-2	few	TGTGCCAGCAGCCAACGGACTAGCGGGATAAGTACCGGGGAGCTGTTTTTT	CASSQRTSGISTGELFF
TRBV6-1	TRBD1	TRBJ2-7	few	TGTGCCAGCACCACGACAGGGGGTCGGGGCGAGCAGTACTTC	CASTTTGGRGEQYF